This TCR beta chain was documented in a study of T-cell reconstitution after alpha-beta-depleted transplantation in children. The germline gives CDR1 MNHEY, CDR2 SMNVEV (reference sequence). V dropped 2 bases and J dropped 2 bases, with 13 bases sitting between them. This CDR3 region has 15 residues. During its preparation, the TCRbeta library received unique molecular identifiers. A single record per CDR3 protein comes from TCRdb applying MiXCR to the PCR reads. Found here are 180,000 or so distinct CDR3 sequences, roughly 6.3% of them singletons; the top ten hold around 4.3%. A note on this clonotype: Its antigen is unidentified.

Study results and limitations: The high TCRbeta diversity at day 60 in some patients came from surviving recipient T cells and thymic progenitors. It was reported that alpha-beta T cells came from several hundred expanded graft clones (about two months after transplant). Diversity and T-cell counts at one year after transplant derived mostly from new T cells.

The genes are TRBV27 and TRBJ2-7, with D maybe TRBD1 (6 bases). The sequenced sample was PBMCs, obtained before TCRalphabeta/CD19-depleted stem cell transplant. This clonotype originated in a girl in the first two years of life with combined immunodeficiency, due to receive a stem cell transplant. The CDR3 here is CASSLIRGITYEQYF. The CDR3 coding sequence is TGTGCCAGCAGTTTAATCAGGGGAATTACCTACGAGCAGTACTTC.